The clone carrying this T cell receptor beta chain was seen many times. The sample comes from a study of early T cells in non-severe SARS-CoV-2 infection. TCRdb re-called the 5' RACE reads with MiXCR, one entry per CDR3 protein. This sample carries some 66,000 distinct CDR3 sequences, less than 15% of them seen once, and the ten largest clones take about 5%. Germline V gives CDR1 SGHAT, CDR2 FQNNGV. V dropped 5 bases and J dropped 4; count of bases not matched to a gene: 6. The CDR3 totals 16 residues. The chain recombines TRBV11-2 with TRBJ2-2; 11 bases are shared with TRBD2. Material: whole blood. The sequence was obtained from an adult who was a healthcare worker with PCR-confirmed SARS-CoV-2 infection or an uninfected control (not recorded which). The CDR3 nucleotides are TGTGCCAGCAGCCTAGGGGGACTAGCGGTCACCGGGGAGCTGTTTTTT. Amino acid sequence: CASSLGGLAVTGELFF.